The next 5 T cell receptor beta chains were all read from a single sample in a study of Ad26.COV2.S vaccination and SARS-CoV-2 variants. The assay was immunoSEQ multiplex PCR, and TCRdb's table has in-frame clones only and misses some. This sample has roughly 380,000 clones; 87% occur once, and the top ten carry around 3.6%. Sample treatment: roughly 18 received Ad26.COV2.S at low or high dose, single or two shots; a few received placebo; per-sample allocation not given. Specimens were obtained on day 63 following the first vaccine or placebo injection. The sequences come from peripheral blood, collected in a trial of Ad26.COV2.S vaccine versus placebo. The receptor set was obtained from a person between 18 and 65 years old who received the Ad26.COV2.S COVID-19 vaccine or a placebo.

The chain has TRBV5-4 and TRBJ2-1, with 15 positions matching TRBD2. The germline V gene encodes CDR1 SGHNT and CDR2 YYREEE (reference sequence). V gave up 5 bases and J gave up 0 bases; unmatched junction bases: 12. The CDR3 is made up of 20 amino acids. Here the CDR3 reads CASRRTGLAGGPSSYNEQFF. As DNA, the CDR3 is TGTGCCAGCAGGAGGACGGGACTAGCGGGGGGTCCCAGCTCCTACAATGAGCAGTTCTTC.

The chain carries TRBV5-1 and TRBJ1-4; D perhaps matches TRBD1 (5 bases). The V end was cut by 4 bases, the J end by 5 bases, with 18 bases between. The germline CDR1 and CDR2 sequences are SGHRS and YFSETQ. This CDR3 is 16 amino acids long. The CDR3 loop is CASSAGLQGGNEKLFF. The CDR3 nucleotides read TGCGCCAGCAGCGCGGGGCTCCAGGGTGGGAATGAAAAACTGTTTTTT.

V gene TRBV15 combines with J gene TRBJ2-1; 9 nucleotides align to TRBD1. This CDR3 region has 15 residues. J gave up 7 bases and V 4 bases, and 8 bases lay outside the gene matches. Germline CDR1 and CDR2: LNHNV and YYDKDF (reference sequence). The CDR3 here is CATSNTGTGMNEQFF. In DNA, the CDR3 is TGTGCCACCAGCAACACCGGGACAGGGATGAATGAGCAGTTCTTC.

The CDR3 is CAWSVRVRAFGYTF. The CDR3 DNA reads as TGTGCCTGGAGTGTACGGGTCCGCGCTTTTGGCTACACCTTC. This chain connects TRBV30 to TRBJ1-2, with no clear D. Trimming removed 0 bases at V and 7 bases at J, with 15 bases between. The length of the CDR3 is 14 residues. Germline V gives CDR1 GTSNPN, CDR2 SVGIG (reference sequence).

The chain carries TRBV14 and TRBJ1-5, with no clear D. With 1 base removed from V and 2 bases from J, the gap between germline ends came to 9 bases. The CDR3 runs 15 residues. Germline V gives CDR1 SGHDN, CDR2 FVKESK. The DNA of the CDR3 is TGTGCCAGCAGCCAAGGTCCGGCTGGCAATCAGCCCCAGCATTTT. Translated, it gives CASSQGPAGNQPQHF.